The rows below give T cell receptor beta chains drawn from one sample of a study of cytomegalovirus exposure and HLA in healthy donors. Repertoires were generated with immunoSEQ multiplex PCR, while TCRdb's copy carries only in-frame clones and drops some. The data show 150,000 or so clones, 81% seen once. Specimen: PBMCs. These receptors all stem from a middle-aged man in good health and CMV-seropositive. Each CDR3 is given with its conserved first and last residue. D genes are given only for firm matches. Only some rows state a clone size, as once, few, many or a class for expanded clones.

NA	TRBV15	TRBD2	TRBJ2-5	TGTGCCACCAGCAGCCGTGGGAGGGCCCAGTACTTC	CATSSRGRAQYF
few	TRBV2	NA	TRBJ1-5	TGTGCCAGCCTTGGGGTGATCGGGGGCAATCAGCCCCAGCATTTT	CASLGVIGGNQPQHF
NA	TRBV7-8	TRBD1	TRBJ1-5	TGTGCCAGCAGCTTGTTCGGGACAGGGGAAGTGAGCGATCAGCCCCAGCATTTT	CASSLFGTGEVSDQPQHF
NA	TRBV30	NA	TRBJ1-1	TGTGCCTGGGGGGGGGAGACTGAAGCTTTCTTT	CAWGGETEAFF
NA	TRBV11-2	NA	TRBJ1-2	TGTGCCAGCAGCTTAGGGGAGATTAACTATGGCTACACCTTC	CASSLGEINYGYTF
NA	TRBV5-4	NA	TRBJ2-1	TGTGCCAGCAGCTTAGGGGTAGCGGCGACTTACAATGAGCAGTTCTTC	CASSLGVAATYNEQFF
few	TRBV5-4	NA	TRBJ2-7	TGTGCCAGCAGCTTGGGGGTAGCTAGTTCCAACGAGCAGTACTTC	CASSLGVASSNEQYF
NA	TRBV29-1	TRBD1	TRBJ2-1	TGCAGCGTTATCCAGGGGGATCCCTACAATGAGCAGTTCTTC	CSVIQGDPYNEQFF
NA	TRBV5-1	TRBD1	TRBJ1-1	TGCGCCAGCAGCGACGACTACAGGGGCACTGAAGCTTTCTTT	CASSDDYRGTEAFF
few	TRBV5-4	NA	TRBJ2-2	TGTGCCAGCAGCTTAATGGCGGGGCGGGGCACCGGGGAGCTGTTTTTT	CASSLMAGRGTGELFF
NA	TRBV5-4	NA	TRBJ1-2	TGTGCCAGCAGCTTGGTCAGGGAAAATGGCTACACCTTC	CASSLVRENGYTF
NA	TRBV5-1	TRBD1	TRBJ1-5	TGCGCCAGCAGCCGAACAGGGGGCGGCAATCAGCCCCAGCATTTT	CASSRTGGGNQPQHF
NA	TRBV11-2	NA	TRBJ2-7	TGTGCCAGCACCTTAGGGCCCGATATCTCCTACGAGCAGTACTTC	CASTLGPDISYEQYF
few	TRBV5-1	TRBD2	TRBJ2-7	TGCGCCAGCAGCTCCCGGGGTAGCGGGGCACTCTCCTACGAGCAGTACTTC	CASSSRGSGALSYEQYF
few	TRBV9	TRBD2	TRBJ2-2	TGTGCCAGCAGCCCCATTTCTAGCGGGAGCGGCGGGGAGCTGTTTTTT	CASSPISSGSGGELFF
NA	TRBV19	NA	TRBJ1-5	TGTGCCAGTAGTATAGGGGAAGGGGTGCCCGGGAGGCCCCAGCATTTT	CASSIGEGVPGRPQHF
once	TRBV28	NA	TRBJ1-2	TGTGCCAGCAGTTTAGGACACAGGGATAACTATGGCTACACCTTC	CASSLGHRDNYGYTF
few	TRBV11-2	NA	TRBJ2-1	TGTGCCAGCAGCTTAGAAAGGGCAACTAGACGGTTCTTC	CASSLERATRRFF
NA	TRBV7-3	NA	TRBJ2-4	TGTGCCAGCAGCTTGCAGGGGAGGGGAAACATTCAGTACTTC	CASSLQGRGNIQYF
NA	TRBV29-1	NA	TRBJ2-7	TGCAGCGTTGAAAGCGGGCCAGACTCCTACGAGCAGTACTTC	CSVESGPDSYEQYF
NA	TRBV7-2	NA	TRBJ2-7	TGTGCCAGCAGCTACCAGACTGGATCCTACGAGCAGTACTTC	CASSYQTGSYEQYF
NA	TRBV10-1	TRBD2	TRBJ2-1	TGCGCCAGCAGTGTCGGGGGGGCATCGAATGAGCAGTTCTTC	CASSVGGASNEQFF
NA	TRBV29-1	TRBD1	TRBJ1-2	TGCAGCGCAGGACAGGGGGAAGGCTATGGCTACACCTTC	CSAGQGEGYGYTF
NA	TRBV6-5	NA	TRBJ2-1	TGTGCCAGCAGTTACTCGAAATTTACAGTATACAATGAGCAGTTCTTC	CASSYSKFTVYNEQFF
once	TRBV19	TRBD1	TRBJ1-2	TGTGCCAGTAGTATAGGGACAGGTCGCTATGGCTACACCTTC	CASSIGTGRYGYTF
few	TRBV27	NA	TRBJ1-2	TGTGCCAGCAGTTTAGGAGGACGCTATGGCTACACCTTC	CASSLGGRYGYTF
NA	TRBV5-4	NA	TRBJ1-3	TGTGCCAGCAGCCCGGGACACACACTTGGAAACACCATATATTTT	CASSPGHTLGNTIYF
once	TRBV7-2	TRBD2	TRBJ2-3	TGTGCCAGCAGCTCCGTACTAGCGTCAGATACGCAGTATTTT	CASSSVLASDTQYF
NA	TRBV5-1	TRBD1	TRBJ2-5	TGCGCCAGCAGCCCCGGGACAGGGGGGGCGGAGACCCAGTACTTC	CASSPGTGGAETQYF
NA	TRBV14	NA	TRBJ1-1	TGTGCCAGCAGCCACTACAGGGCTCGTGGAAACACTGAAGCTTTCTTT	CASSHYRARGNTEAFF
once	TRBV6-1	NA	TRBJ2-2	TGTGCCAGCAGTTTTACGAACACCGGGGAGCTGTTTTTT	CASSFTNTGELFF
NA	TRBV20-1	TRBD1	TRBJ1-2	TGCAGTGCTCTAGACAGGGTTGGCTACACCTTC	CSALDRVGYTF
NA	TRBV5-4	TRBD2	TRBJ2-3	TGTGCCAGCAGCTTTGGGCTAGCGGGGACGTCGGGTCCAGATACGCAGTATTTT	CASSFGLAGTSGPDTQYF
NA	TRBV6-5	TRBD1	TRBJ1-2	TGTGCCAGCAGTCCCCGGGACAGGGCAGGATATGGCTACACCTTC	CASSPRDRAGYGYTF
NA	TRBV5-4	TRBD1	TRBJ2-1	TGTGCCAGCAGCCCGGGACAGATCGATGAGCAGTTCTTC	CASSPGQIDEQFF
NA	TRBV13	NA	TRBJ2-3	TGTGTCAGCAGCTTAGATCGTAGCACAGATACGCAGTATTTT	CVSSLDRSTDTQYF
NA	TRBV6-6	NA	TRBJ1-5	TGTGCCAGCAGTTACTCGGACAGCTATCCGCCCCAGCATTTT	CASSYSDSYPPQHF
few	TRBV9	NA	TRBJ2-5	TGTGCCAGCAACAGGGGGGGGGAGGGAGAGACCCAGTACTTC	CASNRGGEGETQYF
once	TRBV5-1	NA	TRBJ2-3	TGCGCCAGCAGCTACAACAGGGGCACAGATACGCAGTATTTT	CASSYNRGTDTQYF
NA	TRBV9	NA	TRBJ2-1	TGTGCCAGCAGCGCCCCTTACAATGAGCAGTTCTTC	CASSAPYNEQFF
once	TRBV11-2	NA	TRBJ1-1	TGTGCCAGCAGCTTAGCGGTGCGTACTGAAGCTTTCTTT	CASSLAVRTEAFF
few	TRBV21-1	NA	TRBJ2-1	TGTGCCAGCCGGCTAACTAGCGGACCAAATGAGCAGTTCTTC	CASRLTSGPNEQFF
once	TRBV5-1	TRBD1	TRBJ1-1	TGCGCCAGCAGCTTCCGGACAGGAGCTGAAGCTTTCTTT	CASSFRTGAEAFF
NA	TRBV2	TRBD1	TRBJ1-1	TGTGCCAGCCGAACAGGGGGCCCGAACACTGAAGCTTTCTTT	CASRTGGPNTEAFF
NA	TRBV5-1	TRBD2	TRBJ2-3	TGCGCCAGCAGCACTAGCGAGAGCACAGATACGCAGTATTTT	CASSTSESTDTQYF
NA	TRBV19	NA	TRBJ2-1	TGTGCCAGTAGTCCTCTAGCACGGAGTGAGCAGTTCTTC	CASSPLARSEQFF
NA	TRBV28	NA	TRBJ1-1	TGTGCCAGCAGTTTATGGCAGATGAACACTGAAGCTTTCTTT	CASSLWQMNTEAFF
NA	TRBV6-5	TRBD1	TRBJ1-6	TGTGCCAGCAGTTCGACAGGGAGGAATTCACCCCTCCACTTT	CASSSTGRNSPLHF
NA	TRBV11-2	TRBD1	TRBJ2-7	TGTGCCAGCAGCCGCCGGGACAGGGATATCGAGCAGTACTTC	CASSRRDRDIEQYF
NA	TRBV19	NA	TRBJ1-2	TGTGCCAAGGCCTCTGGGAGGGCAGCCTATGGCTACACCTTC	CAKASGRAAYGYTF
NA	TRBV29-1	NA	TRBJ1-1	TGCAGCGGGGGAGGGGGGCAGGCGAACACTGAAGCTTTCTTT	CSGGGGQANTEAFF
NA	TRBV15	NA	TRBJ2-7	TGTGCCACCAGCATGAGGAGGGTGGCCGAGCAGTACTTC	CATSMRRVAEQYF
NA	TRBV6-5	TRBD1	TRBJ1-1	TGTGCCAGCACCCAGGACAGGGAGGCTTTCTTT	CASTQDREAFF
NA	TRBV10-3	TRBD1	TRBJ1-1	TGTGCCATCAGGGGGGCCCCAGGGGGATATGACACTGAAGCTTTCTTT	CAIRGAPGGYDTEAFF
few	TRBV25-1	TRBD1	TRBJ2-7	TGTGCCAGCAGTTCTACCGGGACAGGGTATTACGAGCAGTACTTC	CASSSTGTGYYEQYF
NA	TRBV5-1	TRBD2	TRBJ2-3	TGCGCCAGCACCGGGACTAGCGGGAGGAGGAGCACAGATACGCAGTATTTT	CASTGTSGRRSTDTQYF
NA	TRBV7-6	TRBD2	TRBJ2-7	TGTGCCAGCAGCGGACTAGCTGGGGTCCCCGAGCAGTACTTC	CASSGLAGVPEQYF
few	TRBV28	NA	TRBJ1-3	TGTGCCAGCAGTTATAGTATCTCTGGAAACACCATATATTTT	CASSYSISGNTIYF
NA	TRBV7-2	NA	TRBJ2-3	TGTGCCAGCAGCTTAGGGCGGGGAGATACGCAGTATTTT	CASSLGRGDTQYF
NA	TRBV6-5	NA	TRBJ2-5	TGTGCCAGCAGTTACAGGGTGGGGGCGGAGACCCAGTACTTC	CASSYRVGAETQYF